The 8 T cell receptor beta chains below were found in one sample sequenced in a study of hypomethylating agent response in myelodysplastic syndrome (dated by TCRdb to the early 2020s). The library was produced with the immunoSEQ multiplex PCR assay. What TCRdb holds here is the immuneACCESS table cut down to in-frame rearrangements. Part of the clones is not present; checked against another copy, under half of the missing clones reflect an unresolved V gene, and the others are unexplained. The sample table contains around 5,000 clones; only one count was recorded for around 81% of them. Over 15% of the sample goes to the ten largest clones. The sample here was bone marrow, taken before or after starting hypomethylating agent treatment for myelodysplastic syndrome (not recorded which). These receptors were taken from a human donor with myelodysplastic syndrome.

CDR3 in amino acids: CASSQLGGNTEAFF. The CDR3 DNA sequence: TGTGCCAGCAGCCAGCTGGGGGGGAACACTGAAGCTTTCTTT. The chain links TRBV5-6 to TRBJ1-1; maybe TRBD1 (5 bases). V was trimmed by 4 bases and J by 1 base, leaving 11 bases between them. Per germline, CDR1 SGHDT and CDR2 YYEEEE. The CDR3 has 14 amino acids.

This clone occurred once. One junction end does not reproduce the germline sequence, and a read error may be involved. Other DNA sequences of this sample code for an identical CDR3. This sequence joins TRBV27 and TRBJ2-7, with D tentatively TRBD1 (5 bases). This CDR3 region has 13 residues. Germline V gene lookup returns CDR1 MNHEY and CDR2 SMNVEV (reference sequence). The CDR3 DNA follows: TGCGCCAGCAGTACGCAGGGCCACTACGAGCAGTACTTC. Translating it yields CASSTQGHYEQYF.

The chain employs TRBV11-2 and TRBJ2-1, with 11 bases matching TRBD2. The V and J ends lost 7 bases and 4 bases, in that order; junction bases with no gene match: 3. The CDR3 is made up of 14 amino acids. Germline V gene data show CDR1 as SGHAT and CDR2 as FQNNGV. CDR3 sequence reads: CASNLAGGYNEQFF. As DNA, the CDR3 is TGTGCCAGCAACCTAGCGGGGGGTTACAATGAGCAGTTCTTC.

The chain's CDR3 is CASSLGSSWAGGRGDLFF. CDR3 DNA sequence: TGTGCCAGCAGCTTAGGATCTTCTTGGGCGGGGGGCCGGGGAGACCTGTTCTTC. The genes are TRBV7-9 and TRBJ2-1, with 8 bases identical to TRBD2. This CDR3 is built from 18 residues. V lost 1 base and J lost 15; bases outside the gene matches: 23. Germline assignment: CDR1 SEHNR and CDR2 FQNEAQ (reference sequence).

The gene calls are TRBV11-1 and TRBJ2-5; the D call may be TRBD1 or TRBD2 (5 bases each). CDR3 length: 16 residues. Germline assignment: CDR1 SGHAT and CDR2 FQDESV (reference sequence). The germline V and J ends were trimmed by 7 bases and 1 base, with 19 bases remaining between them. The CDR3 loop reads CASTGAGLVSQETQYF. CDR3 DNA sequence: TGTGCCAGCACCGGGGCAGGGCTTGTCTCCCAAGAGACCCAGTACTTC.

The sample holds a few counts of this clone. CDR3 DNA: TGTGCCAGCAGATCCGGGACAGGACGCACCGGGGAGCTGTTTTTT. This gives the protein CASRSGTGRTGELFF. The chain carries TRBV6-5 and TRBJ2-2; 8 nucleotides line up with TRBD1. CDR1 MNHEY and CDR2 SVGAGI come from the germline V gene. The CDR3 is 15 amino acids. Trimming at V came to 6 bases and at J to 4 bases, leaving 7 bases not matched to a gene.

The J gene is TRBJ2-5, the V gene TRBV11-3, with D possibly TRBD2 on 5 matching bases. V gave up 3 bases and J gave up 9 bases, with 23 bases separating them. Germline CDR1 is SGHNT and CDR2 is YENEEA. The CDR3 length is 16 residues. The CDR3 sequence: CASSLYGPQSGLAQYF. In DNA, the CDR3 is TGTGCCAGCAGCTTGTATGGACCGCAAAGCGGTTTGGCCCAGTACTTC.

The CDR3 reads CASEDSGNTIYF. The CDR3 coding sequence is TGCGCCAGCGAGGACTCTGGAAACACCATATATTTT. The rearrangement uses TRBV4-1 and TRBJ1-3; unclear D gene. Trimming removed 8 bases from V and 0 bases from J, with 5 bases in between. Per the germline V gene, CDR1 is MGHRA and CDR2 is YSYEKL. The CDR3 sequence is 12 residues long.